A selection of T cell receptor beta chains follows, all from one sample in a study of cytomegalovirus exposure and HLA in healthy donors. The data were produced by immunoSEQ multiplex PCR, yet TCRdb's version contains in-frame clones alone and is incomplete. The sample consists of around 200,000 clones, 60% to 80% of them appearing once. Sequenced input: PBMCs. These receptors were obtained from a man younger than 35 in good health and CMV-seronegative. Both conserved end residues are part of each CDR3. A D gene is named only where the DNA matches it firmly. The size entry is marked missing in some rows and otherwise reads once, few, many or a size class.

clone size	V gene	D gene	J gene	CDR3 protein	CDR3 DNA
NA	TRBV28	NA	TRBJ2-7	CASSLRDTPSYEQYF	TGTGCCAGCAGTTTAAGGGACACCCCCTCCTACGAGCAGTACTTC
NA	TRBV11-3	TRBD1	TRBJ2-3	CASSLGADRGLDTQYF	TGTGCCAGCAGCTTAGGGGCAGACAGGGGGCTCGATACGCAGTATTTT
NA	TRBV7-6	NA	TRBJ2-3	CASSLYAGRPDTQYF	TGTGCCAGCAGCTTATATGCAGGGAGGCCAGATACGCAGTATTTT
NA	TRBV27	NA	TRBJ1-2	CASCVGGGAGGYTF	TGTGCCAGCTGTGTCGGAGGGGGGGCGGGTGGCTACACCTTC
NA	TRBV5-1	NA	TRBJ2-1	CASSHISLNEQFF	TGCGCCAGCAGCCACATCTCGCTCAATGAGCAGTTCTTC
NA	TRBV4-3	NA	TRBJ1-1	CASSAPEDGAEAFF	TGCGCCAGCAGCGCCCCAGAAGACGGGGCTGAAGCTTTCTTT
NA	TRBV7-9	NA	TRBJ1-2	CASSLEARGQPDNYGYTF	TGTGCCAGCAGCTTAGAGGCCAGAGGGCAACCTGATAACTATGGCTACACCTTC
once	TRBV29-1	TRBD2	TRBJ2-1	CSVPASSGGSYNEQFF	TGCAGCGTTCCCGCCTCTAGCGGGGGATCCTACAATGAGCAGTTCTTC
NA	TRBV29-1	NA	TRBJ2-1	CSGGTLSISYNEQFF	TGCAGCGGGGGGACTTTAAGCATCTCCTACAATGAGCAGTTCTTC
NA	TRBV6-5	NA	TRBJ1-6	CASTFGQGYSPLHF	TGTGCCAGCACTTTCGGGCAGGGGTATTCACCCCTCCACTTT
NA	TRBV19	NA	TRBJ1-5	CASSSTDLFFDSNQPQHF	TGTGCCAGCTCCTCCACAGATCTCTTCTTCGATAGCAATCAGCCCCAGCATTTT
NA	TRBV27	NA	TRBJ2-6	CASSFATGSSGANVLTF	TGTGCCAGCAGTTTTGCGACAGGTTCCTCTGGGGCCAACGTCCTGACTTTC
NA	TRBV27	NA	TRBJ1-2	CASTSLRNGLDYGYTF	TGTGCCAGCACCTCCCTTCGGAACGGACTTGACTATGGCTACACCTTC
NA	TRBV27	TRBD1	TRBJ1-2	CASSRGTGGTYYGYTF	TGTGCCAGCAGCCGAGGGACAGGGGGCACCTACTATGGCTACACCTTC
NA	TRBV9	TRBD2	TRBJ2-2	CASSVGGTSGAVPGELFF	TGTGCCAGCAGCGTAGGAGGGACTAGCGGGGCGGTACCCGGGGAGCTGTTTTTT
NA	TRBV5-4	TRBD1	TRBJ1-2	CASSPSRGMGGYTF	TGTGCCAGCAGCCCAAGCAGGGGGATGGGAGGCTACACCTTC
NA	TRBV2	TRBD1	TRBJ2-2	CASSEGTGPGELFF	TGTGCCAGCAGTGAAGGGACAGGACCCGGGGAGCTGTTTTTT
few	TRBV2	TRBD1	TRBJ2-7	CASREAGTDYEQYF	TGTGCCAGCAGGGAAGCCGGGACAGATTACGAGCAGTACTTC
NA	TRBV11-2	NA	TRBJ1-2	CASTSRVGRSNLYGYTF	TGTGCCAGCACCAGTCGGGTTGGAAGATCAAACCTCTATGGCTACACCTTC
NA	TRBV30	TRBD1	TRBJ1-6	CAWTGQGNSPLHF	TGTGCCTGGACCGGACAGGGGAATTCACCCCTCCACTTT
NA	TRBV19	TRBD2	TRBJ2-5	CASSPLGGTETQYF	TGTGCCAGTAGTCCCTTGGGGGGGACGGAGACCCAGTACTTC
NA	TRBV7-2	TRBD1	TRBJ2-1	CASSYDRGSYNEQFF	TGTGCCAGCAGCTATGACAGGGGGTCCTACAATGAGCAGTTCTTC
NA	TRBV29-1	NA	TRBJ1-5	CSVSQGNSNQPQHF	TGCAGCGTTTCGCAGGGAAATAGCAATCAGCCCCAGCATTTT
NA	TRBV28	TRBD2	TRBJ2-7	CASITTSGGLYEQYF	TGTGCCAGCATCACGACTAGCGGGGGTTTGTACGAGCAGTACTTC
NA	TRBV12-5	NA	TRBJ1-5	CASGLGQYSNQPQHF	TGTGCTAGTGGTTTGGGACAGTATAGCAATCAGCCCCAGCATTTT
once	TRBV18	TRBD2	TRBJ2-1	CASSPRSGGEYNEQFF	TGTGCCAGCTCACCACGGAGCGGGGGGGAGTACAATGAGCAGTTCTTC
NA	TRBV7-4	TRBD2	TRBJ2-7	CASSSRTSGRRYEQYF	TGTGCCAGCAGCTCCCGGACTAGCGGGAGAAGATACGAGCAGTACTTC
NA	TRBV7-3	NA	TRBJ1-1	CASSLGGGNTEAFF	TGTGCCAGCAGCTTAGGGGGGGGAAACACTGAAGCTTTCTTT
NA	TRBV28	TRBD1	TRBJ2-7	CASSSPLGQGMGEQYF	TGTGCCAGCAGTTCCCCGCTCGGACAGGGAATGGGCGAGCAGTACTTC
once	TRBV7-2	TRBD1	TRBJ1-2	CASSLVSGGSGGNYGYTF	TGTGCCAGCAGCTTAGTTTCAGGGGGCTCAGGTGGTAACTATGGCTACACCTTC
NA	TRBV5-1	NA	TRBJ2-4	CASSLGVGNFLAKNIQYF	TGCGCCAGCAGCTTGGGTGTGGGCAATTTTCTAGCCAAAAACATTCAGTACTTC
once	TRBV6-5	NA	TRBJ2-7	CASTTLSSGSYEQYF	TGTGCCAGCACCACGCTGAGTAGCGGCTCCTACGAGCAGTACTTC
NA	TRBV19	TRBD1	TRBJ1-5	CASSTGTASNQPQHF	TGTGCCAGTAGTACCGGGACAGCTAGCAATCAGCCCCAGCATTTT